This T cell receptor (beta chain) was sequenced in a study of blood T cell repertoires in COVID-19. Libraries were prepared by immunoSEQ multiplex PCR; TCRdb keeps only in-frame clonotypes and omits some of them. The repertoire holds about 170,000 clones, approximately 87% seen once, with roughly 11% in the top ten. The CDR3 totals 16 residues. Trimming removed 4 bases from V and 6 bases from J; junction bases left unmatched: 12. Germline V gene data show CDR1 as SGHVS and CDR2 as FQNEAQ. The sequencing sample was made of peripheral blood. This TCR was sampled from a woman aged 60-75 years with COVID-19, enrolled during active disease. The V call is TRBV7-8, the J call TRBJ2-5; 9 positions match TRBD1. The CDR3 DNA reads as TGTGCCAGCAGCTCCGCCGGGACAGGGCAGGGAAAGACCCAGTACTTC. This codes for CASSSAGTGQGKTQYF.